This T cell receptor (beta chain) was recovered during a study of long-term antiretroviral therapy in people with HIV (dated by TCRdb to about 2022). For the study in its entirety: The earliest samples were collected roughly a decade before the 2015 WHO recommendation for immediate ART, at a time when ART was usually postponed until CD4 counts fell. A retrospective serial study tested whether ART initiation and durable HIV suppression were associated with changes in peripheral blood TRB repertoire composition and diversity. The cohort contributed about 180 cryopreserved PBMC samples from under 35 adults with confirmed HIV infection, collected serially over a mean of around six years (range 1-12). Among the 30 or so participants with HIV, about 11 were female. No cross-contamination during QIAcube processing was shown when test extractions of a monoclonal T-cell line were performed alongside about 33 polyclonal samples.

The immunoSEQ hsTCRB v3.0 assay was used at survey level resolution for TRB variable region sequencing. The target sequencing depth for TRB was about 40,000-55,000 T-cell genomes per sample. TRB libraries were pooled and sequenced on an Illumina MiSeq using a v3 150-cycle kit. The paper's processing steps were these. Repertoire analysis was performed in R inside a reproducible Nextflow workflow that covered QC, data transformation and analysis. LymphoSeq2, an R package for exploring AIRR-Seq data, was used to implement custom analyses. A handful of samples yielding fewer than 5000 total TRB sequences were excluded, leaving 150 to 200 analyzed HIV repertoires. Of the approximately 190 retained HIV repertoires, about 60 were collected before and more than 120 after ART initiation. Repertoires were downsampled to 5000 TRB nucleotide sequences, and summary statistics were averaged over 100 downsampling iterations. Only TRB sequences with CDR3 regions of at least seven amino acids were retained for analysis. A Shannon entropy-derived clonality score and the Gini coefficient were used to measure diversity. Repertoire networks linked the top 5000 CDR3 amino acid sequences whenever two sequences differed by an edit distance of one. For TRB CDR3 amino acid sequences, antigen specificity groups and MHC restriction were predicted with GLIPH2. CDR3 amino acid sequences were matched against VDJdb and McPAS-TCR to flag known CMV, EBV, HIV or tissue antigen associations. Pre-ART, post-ART and control groups were compared with Wilcoxon signed-rank tests and Holm-Bonferroni correction. TCRdb mirrors the immuneACCESS table, restricted to in-frame sequences. Some clones are absent from its copies; in checked studies, under half trace to an unresolved V gene, and the reason for the others is unknown. D and trimming were read from the DNA, whereas the V and J calls and clone size are those reported in that table. In this sample the table shows about 25,000 clones, approximately 83% of which occur a single time. The ten largest clones represent about 15% of the sample.

Here is what the overall study found, with its caveats: Inferences about post-ART repertoire changes are limited because no data were available on ART adherence, viral resistance or therapy changes. The samples span the years 2004 to 2017, and the ART regimens used at that time may not be as effective as current regimens. Starting ART was linked to a significant rise in TRB diversity, yet even after long-term ART the diversity remained significantly lower than in transplant donor controls. Expanded TRB clones identified before ART initiation dominated the repertoire at all time points, although this dominance fluctuated and declined in many PLHIV after ART. Because PBMC availability was limited, only the TCR beta chain was sequenced, with no alpha chain pairing. Because pre-ART samples had limited cell numbers, unsorted PBMC were profiled rather than sorted CD4+ and CD8+ T cells. HIV repertoires had narrower CDR3 length ranges than controls, and the network structure suggested an antigen-experienced repertoire that shifted only slightly toward naive after ART.

Points on this clone: No antigen is known for it. The sample holds no much larger clone one base away, and base qualities are not on file.

According to the germline V gene (reference sequence), CDR1 reads SEHNR and CDR2 reads FQNEAQ. V is cut by 5 bases and J by 8 bases, and the space between the germline ends is 18 bases. The CDR3 sequence holds 14 residues, the cysteine and phenylalanine included. Only CDR3 DNA remains: 42 bases, in frame from the first base. To be included, a participant needed at least one PBMC sample from before ART initiation plus at least two post-ART samples. Every participant with HIV received treatment in the United States of America. Before DNA extraction, cryopreserved samples containing about 0.9-11 million PBMC were thawed and washed. At the time of the earliest PBMC sample for each participant with HIV, ages ranged from 23 to 54 years. PBMC samples were contributed by each participant from 1-4 timepoints before ART initiation and 2-8 timepoints after ART initiation, with a median of 7 samples. Serial HIV viral load, CD4+ T-cell count, ART history and demographic data were obtained for every participant. Genomic DNA was extracted from unsorted PBMC with a Qiagen kit on a QIAcube, with processing performed in batches of 12 samples.

The sequencing here drew on unsorted PBMCs, taken 4.1 to 4.5 years after starting antiretroviral therapy. The sequence joins TRBV7-9 to TRBJ1-2; TRBD1 is a weak D gene call, 5 bases matching. The clonotype originates from a man in his thirties or forties with HIV. The CDR3 region: CASSRGELTGGYTF. The DNA sequence follows: TGTGCCAGCAGCCGGGGGGAGTTGACGGGAGGCTACACCTTC.